The 23 T cell receptor beta chains in this list originate from one sample, sequenced in a study of T cells in Graves' hyperthyroidism and ophthalmopathy. RNA transcripts yielded amplified TCR beta CDR3 regions. Using the HTBI primer set, a first-round RT-PCR was run on the TCR CDR3. TCRdb reanalysed the multiplex PCR reads using MiXCR and keeps one entry per CDR3 protein. The table includes 300,000 to 450,000 distinct CDR3 sequences, roughly 18% detected once. Sequenced sample: blood. These receptors were taken from a man in his late teens or twenties with Graves' ophthalmopathy.

Only a few counts were recorded for this clonotype. The chain carries TRBV24-1 and TRBJ2-1; no reliable D call. Germline loops: CDR1 KGHDR, CDR2 SFDVKD. Trimming stripped 5 bases from V and 4 bases from J, with 8 bases between. This CDR3 contains 13 residues. The CDR3 region has the DNA TGTGCCACCAGTGTTCCAGAATACAATGAGCAGTTCTTC. The encoded protein is CATSVPEYNEQFF.

This clonotype was counted at least ten times. A much larger clone lies a single base off, so this may be a read error. J is TRBJ2-2 and V is TRBV12-3 or TRBV12-4; D call uncertain. The CDR3 contains 12 residues. Deletions cut 5 bases from V and 4 bases from J, with 5 bases between. The CDR3 DNA sequence: TGTGCCAGCAGTAGGGCCACCGGGGAGCTGTTTTTT. Translating gives CASSRATGELFF.

In its sample, this clonotype was seen a few times. The chain joins TRBV5-8 to TRBJ2-1; D may be TRBD1 (6 bases). CDR1 is SGHTS, CDR2 YDEGEE, per germline. V was shortened by 1 base and J by 10 bases, with 12 bases between the two germline ends. The CDR3 is made up of 13 amino acids. Here the CDR3 reads CASSLPGEGEQFF. CDR3 nucleotide sequence: TGTGCCAGCAGCTTGCCAGGGGAAGGGGAGCAGTTCTTC.

This clonotype came up a few times. The chain is built from TRBV15 and TRBJ2-2; D gene unclear. Trimming removed 2 bases at V and 5 bases at J, with 9 bases between. The CDR3 loop spans 14 amino acids. Germline V gene lookup returns CDR1 LNHNV and CDR2 YYDKDF (reference sequence). The CDR3 DNA is TGTGCCACCAGCAGACCCGGCGGAACCGGGGAGCTGTTTTTT. This sequence encodes CATSRPGGTGELFF.

At least ten counts were recorded for this clonotype. The rearrangement uses TRBV5-1 and TRBJ1-1; 7 bases line up with TRBD1. Germline assignment: CDR1 SGHRS and CDR2 YFSETQ. J was trimmed by 4 bases and V by 3 bases; bases with no gene match: 9. The CDR3 is 15 residues long. CDR3 bases: TGCGCCAGCAGCTCCATCGGGGCAGGGGGCACTGAAGCTTTCTTT. Its translation: CASSSIGAGGTEAFF.

This clonotype has just a few counts. The J gene is TRBJ2-7, the V gene TRBV6-1; a possible D gene is TRBD2 (6 bases). This CDR3 has 16 residues. Trimming removed 2 bases at V and 0 bases at J, with 14 bases between. CDR1 and CDR2 from the germline V gene are MNHNS and SASEGT. The DNA of the CDR3 is TGTGCCAGCAGTGAATTTGCGAAGACTAGCTCCTACGAGCAGTACTTC. Its protein is CASSEFAKTSSYEQYF.

The genes are TRBV20-1 and TRBJ2-5; 9 positions agree with TRBD2. The CDR3 runs 14 residues. Germline V gene sequence: CDR1 DFQATT, CDR2 SNEGSKA (reference sequence). V lost 5 bases, J lost 4 bases, and 8 bases stayed unmatched. The DNA for the CDR3 is TGCAGTGCTGGATTGGCGGGAGGGAGAGAGACCCAGTACTTC. It specifies CSAGLAGGRETQYF.

This clonotype was seen a few times. The V call is TRBV9, the J call TRBJ1-1; D is unclear. Germline values: CDR1 SGDLS, CDR2 YYNGEE. V lost 6 bases, J lost 6 bases, and 12 bases lay in between. The CDR3 totals 12 residues. Written as DNA, the CDR3 is TGTGCCAGCAAGGGAGAGGAGGCTGAAGCTTTCTTT. As protein: CASKGEEAEAFF.

This clonotype was counted at least ten times. This chain joins TRBV20-1 and TRBJ1-1; a weak D match, TRBD1 (5 bases). V was trimmed by 8 bases and J by 8 bases, leaving 21 bases between them. The CDR3 sequence is 13 residues long. CDR1 and CDR2 from the germline V gene are DFQATT and SNEGSKA (reference sequence). The CDR3 DNA reads as TGCAGTTCAGCGGGGCAGGGAGCGTCCGAAGCTTTCTTT. Its protein is CSSAGQGASEAFF.

J is TRBJ1-1 and V is TRBV6-1; 7 nucleotides match TRBD1. The J segment lost 4 bases and the V segment lost 7 bases, leaving 12 bases of the junction unmatched. This CDR3 has 15 residues. From germline, CDR1 is MNHNS and CDR2 SASEGT. The CDR3 DNA follows: TGTGCCAGCACTCGTGAAGACAGGGTGTCCACTGAAGCTTTCTTT. Amino acids: CASTREDRVSTEAFF.

This clonotype has at least ten counts. The gene calls are TRBV7-6 and TRBJ2-1; D remains unclear. The CDR3 totals 12 residues. Trimming left V 3 bases short and J 9 bases short, with 9 bases between. Germline loops: CDR1 SGHVS, CDR2 FNYEAQ. CDR3 DNA sequence: TGTGCCAGCAGCTTTGTCGCCGGTGAGCAGTTCTTC. Protein sequence: CASSFVAGEQFF. The full variable domain, rest sourced from reference TRBV7-6 and TRBJ2-1, is GAGVSQSPRYKVTKRGQDVALRCDPISGHVSLYWYRQALGQGPEFLTYFNYEAQQDKSGLPNDRFSAERPEGSISTLTIQRTEQRDSAMYRCASSFVAGEQFFGPGTRLTVL.

This clonotype showed up many times. The chain uses TRBV2 and TRBJ2-7, with D unresolved. Per germline, CDR1 SNHLY and CDR2 FYNNEI. Trimming cost V 3 bases and J 0 bases, with 6 bases left between them. The CDR3 is made up of 13 amino acids. CDR3 nucleotides: TGTGCCAGCAGTGATGAGACCTCCTACGAGCAGTACTTC. Residues: CASSDETSYEQYF.

This clonotype was detected only a few times. The chain couples TRBV29-1 to TRBJ2-1, with TRBD1 matching over 8 bases. Trimming cost V 2 bases and J 9 bases; bases outside gene matches: 9. Germline CDR1 reads SQVTM; CDR2 reads ANQGSEA. The CDR3 is made up of 14 amino acids. The CDR3, as DNA: TGCAGCGTTGAAAGAGGACAGGGTACGGGTGAGCAGTTCTTC. Its protein product is CSVERGQGTGEQFF.

This clonotype was recorded a few times. The V and J genes are TRBV7-8 and TRBJ1-5; D is ambiguous. Trimming removed 0 bases at V and 4 bases at J, with 10 bases between. Germline assignment: CDR1 SGHVS and CDR2 FQNEAQ. This CDR3 region has 15 residues. The CDR3 DNA follows: TGTGCCAGCAGCTTAGCGTTGTCAGGAAATCAGCCCCAGCATTTT. It is translated as CASSLALSGNQPQHF.

The rearrangement uses TRBV5-1 and TRBJ1-3, with a weak D call TRBD1 (5 bases). This CDR3 is 19 amino acids long. V lost 2 bases and J lost 2, with 23 bases in between. Per germline, CDR1 SGHRS and CDR2 YFSETQ. The CDR3 region is CASSFKPFWEGTTGNTIYF. Here the CDR3 DNA reads TGCGCCAGCAGCTTCAAGCCGTTTTGGGAGGGGACTACTGGAAACACCATATATTTT.

The J gene is TRBJ2-7, the V gene TRBV29-1; 8 bases match TRBD2. The CDR3 spans 15 residues. The germline V gene encodes CDR1 SQVTM and CDR2 ANQGSEA. V was pared by 0 bases and J by 6 bases, with 10 bases of the junction left unmatched. As DNA, the CDR3 is TGCAGCGTTGAAGACGGTGGACGACGGGAGGGCGAGCAGTACTTC. It encodes CSVEDGGRREGEQYF.

The sample holds many counts of this clonotype. The V call is TRBV5-5, the J call TRBJ1-1; possibly TRBD1 for D (5 bases). CDR1 and CDR2 from the germline V gene are SGHKS and YYEKEE (reference sequence). V lost 2 bases and J 3 bases, leaving 8 bases between the germline ends. The length of the CDR3 is 13 residues. CDR3 sequence (DNA): TGTGCCAGCAGCTTTTGGACACACACTGAAGCTTTCTTT. Its protein is CASSFWTHTEAFF.

Concerning this clonotype itself: This sequence may be a read error, since a much larger clone differs from it by one base. This rearrangement joins TRBV24-1 to TRBJ2-3, with 8 bases aligning to TRBD2. The CDR3 is 15 amino acids. Germline CDR1 is KGHDR and CDR2 is SFDVKD. V shed 2 bases, J shed 0 bases, and the junction held 0 bases outside the gene matches. CDR3 coding DNA: TGTGCCACCAGTGATTCTAGCGGGAGCACAGATACGCAGTATTTT. Translation: CATSDSSGSTDTQYF.

The table lists this clonotype with many counts. The rearrangement uses TRBV6-1 and TRBJ2-3, with a weak D call TRBD1 (6 bases). CDR3 length: 13 residues. The germline V gene has CDR1 MNHNS and CDR2 SASEGT. V was trimmed by 6 bases and J by 2 bases, leaving 9 bases between them. The CDR3 reads CASRGQPTDTQYF. Here the CDR3 DNA reads TGTGCCAGCAGAGGACAGCCCACAGATACGCAGTATTTT.

This clonotype was counted ten times or more. The J gene is TRBJ1-1, the V gene TRBV6-1, with D uncertain. Germline V CDR1 and CDR2: MNHNS, SASEGT. The CDR3 extends over 13 amino acids. Trimming shortened V by 0 bases and J by 10 bases, and 12 bases separated the two germline ends. CDR3 sequence (DNA): TGTGCCAGCAGTGAAGCTGAGACCTCGGGAGCTTTCTTT. Translation gives CASSEAETSGAFF.

The chain links TRBV6-1 to TRBJ1-4, with D perhaps matching TRBD1 (6 bases). Between the trimmed V and J ends, which lost 6 bases and 6 bases, there was a span of 17 bases. CDR3 length: 15 amino acids. Per the germline V gene, CDR1 is MNHNS and CDR2 is SASEGT. CDR3 sequence (DNA): TGTGCCAGCAGCTCCAGGGGTGACCAGGATGAAAAACTGTTTTTT. Amino acids: CASSSRGDQDEKLFF.

This clonotype was seen only a few times. The chain employs TRBV27 and TRBJ1-1; 9 nucleotides line up with TRBD1. Germline trimming cut 6 bases from V and 8 bases from J; bases unmatched to any gene: 7. This CDR3 has 13 residues. Germline V gene sequence: CDR1 MNHEY, CDR2 SMNVEV (reference sequence). The CDR3 DNA follows: TGTGCCAGCAGGTTAACAGGGGGCTCGGAAGCTTTCTTT. It yields the protein CASRLTGGSEAFF.

J is TRBJ2-3 and V is TRBV2; TRBD2 matches 11 bases. CDR3 length: 16 residues. CDR1 SNHLY and CDR2 FYNNEI come from the germline V gene. V lost 6 bases, J lost 3 bases, and 8 bases stayed unmatched. CDR3 nucleotides: TGTGCCAGCAGCTTAGCGGGAGGGTCCCGTACAGATACGCAGTATTTT. It encodes CASSLAGGSRTDTQYF.